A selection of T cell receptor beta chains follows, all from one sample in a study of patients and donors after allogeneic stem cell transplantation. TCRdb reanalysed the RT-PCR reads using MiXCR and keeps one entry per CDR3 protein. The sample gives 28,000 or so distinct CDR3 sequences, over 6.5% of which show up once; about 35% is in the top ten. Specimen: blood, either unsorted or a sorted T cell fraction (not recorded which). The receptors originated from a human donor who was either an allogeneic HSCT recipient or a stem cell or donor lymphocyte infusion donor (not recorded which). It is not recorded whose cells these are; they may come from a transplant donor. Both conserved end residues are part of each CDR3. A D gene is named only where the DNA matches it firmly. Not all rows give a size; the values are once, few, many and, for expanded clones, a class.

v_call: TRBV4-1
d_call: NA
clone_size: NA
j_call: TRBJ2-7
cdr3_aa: CASSPPLSFRRGNYEQYF
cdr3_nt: TGCGCCAGCAGCCCCCCGTTAAGTTTCCGGCGGGGAAACTACGAGCAGTACTTC

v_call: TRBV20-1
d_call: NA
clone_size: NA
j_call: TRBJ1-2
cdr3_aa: CSAARQRANYGYTF
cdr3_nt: TGCAGTGCTGCCCGACAGAGGGCCAACTATGGCTACACCTTC

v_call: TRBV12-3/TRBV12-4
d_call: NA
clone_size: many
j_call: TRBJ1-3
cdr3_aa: CASSFGHSGNTIYF
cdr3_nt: TGTGCCAGCAGTTTTGGCCACTCTGGAAACACCATATATTTT

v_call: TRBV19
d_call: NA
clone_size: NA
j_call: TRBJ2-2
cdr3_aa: CASSWVTPGGLEDTGELFF
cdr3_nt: TGTGCCAGTAGTTGGGTCACCCCAGGGGGACTAGAGGACACCGGGGAGCTGTTTTTT

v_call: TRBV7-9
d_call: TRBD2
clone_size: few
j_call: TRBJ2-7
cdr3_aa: CASSFTSGMYEQYF
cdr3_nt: TGTGCCAGCAGCTTTACTAGCGGGATGTACGAGCAGTACTTC

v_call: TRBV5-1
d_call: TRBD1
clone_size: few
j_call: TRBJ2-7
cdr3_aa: CASSPGQASYEQYF
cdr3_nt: TGCGCCAGCAGCCCGGGACAGGCCTCCTACGAGCAGTACTTC

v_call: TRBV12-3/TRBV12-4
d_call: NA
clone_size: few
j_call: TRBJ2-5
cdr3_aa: CASSFWGLVVGETQYF
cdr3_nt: TGTGCCAGCAGTTTTTGGGGTCTTGTTGTGGGGGAGACCCAGTACTTC

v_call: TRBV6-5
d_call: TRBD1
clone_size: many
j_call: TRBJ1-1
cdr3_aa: CASSYRGQGKNTEAFF
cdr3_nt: TGTGCCAGCAGTTACCGGGGACAGGGGAAGAACACTGAAGCTTTCTTT

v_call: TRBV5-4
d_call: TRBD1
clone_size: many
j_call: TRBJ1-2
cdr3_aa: CASSFTGDYGYTF
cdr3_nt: TGTGCCAGCAGCTTTACAGGGGACTATGGCTACACCTTC

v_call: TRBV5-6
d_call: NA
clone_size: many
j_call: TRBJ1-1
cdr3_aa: CASRYTGSFFGTEAFF
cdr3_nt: TGTGCCAGCAGGTATACAGGATCATTCTTCGGCACTGAAGCTTTCTTT